This TCR beta chain is drawn from a study of control samples from healthy donors and cancer patients. Between the trimmed V and J ends, which lost 0 bases and 6 bases, there was a span of 12 bases. This CDR3 region has 16 residues. Germline CDR1 MNHEY, CDR2 SVGAGI. TCRdb's copy holds only in-frame clones and misses some; the assay was immunoSEQ multiplex PCR. The data contain 95,000 to 100,000 clones, more than 85% of them seen just once; the ten biggest clones take up 7.8%. V is TRBV6-5 and J is TRBJ1-6; D perhaps matches TRBD1 (6 bases). The sequencing input was blood. The receptor was derived from a man aged 30-40 years in good health. The CDR3 DNA sequence: TGTGCCAGCAGTTACTCCGGGGGCCGGGGTAATTCACCCCTCCACTTT. Its protein product is CASSYSGGRGNSPLHF.